Presented here are 20 T cell receptor beta chains from one specimen sequenced in a study of blood T cell repertoires in COVID-19. Sequencing used immunoSEQ multiplex PCR; TCRdb keeps in-frame clones, though not all of them. The table shows some 350,000 clones, with around 87% occurring only once. The sequenced sample consisted of PBMCs or T cells enriched from blood (not recorded which). Every receptor here comes from a woman aged 25 to 39 who had recovered from COVID-19.

The CDR3, as DNA: TGTGCCAGCAGTTTATACAGGGAAGTCACCTTC. Amino acid sequence: CASSLYREVTF. The chain carries TRBV12-3 or TRBV12-4 and TRBJ1-2; maybe TRBD1 (6 bases). V lost 2 bases to trimming and J lost 13 bases, with 11 bases between them. The CDR3 is 11 residues long.

The chain carries TRBV21-1 and TRBJ1-1; TRBD1 is taken as the D call from the table, unchecked against the DNA. TRBV21-1 is classified as a pseudogene. This CDR3 comprises 17 residues. CDR3 DNA sequence: TGTGCCAGCAGCAAAAATGGGACAGGGAGAGGGAACACTGAAGCTTTCTTT. Protein product: CASSKNGTGRGNTEAFF.

The chain has TRBV7-2 and TRBJ2-1; 10 bases fit TRBD2. With V trimmed by 7 bases and J by 5 bases, 11 bases remained unmatched. The germline gives CDR1 SGHTA, CDR2 FQGNSA. The CDR3 sequence is 16 residues long. In nucleotides, the CDR3 is TGTGCCAGCAAAAGGGTTTCTAGCGGGGGCAACAATGAGCAGTTCTTC. It specifies CASKRVSSGGNNEQFF.

The CDR3 region has the DNA TGCGCCAGCGGCCAGGGGAACACCGGGGAGCTGTTTTTT. Translating it yields CASGQGNTGELFF. The rearrangement joins TRBV10-1 to TRBJ2-2; tentatively, D is TRBD1 (5 bases). Germline assignment: CDR1 WNHNN and CDR2 SYGVQD (reference sequence). This CDR3 spans 13 amino acids. V was cut by 8 bases and J by 1 base, with 8 bases left in between.

The chain recombines TRBV3-1 (or the pseudogene TRBV3-2) with TRBJ1-3; D is possibly TRBD1 (5 bases). The CDR3 extends over 15 amino acids. The V gene lost 4 bases and the J gene lost 0 bases, with 10 bases spanning the gap. CDR1 and CDR2 (germline): LGHDT, YNNKEL (reference sequence). This chain's CDR3 is CASSLGHYSGNTIYF. The CDR3 DNA sequence: TGTGCCAGCAGCCTTGGACACTACTCTGGAAACACCATATATTTT.

This chain joins TRBV10-2 and TRBJ2-7; D might be TRBD1 (6 bases). Trimming removed 3 bases from V and 5 bases from J, with 14 bases in between. CDR1 is WSHSY, CDR2 SAAADI, per germline. This CDR3 has 14 amino acids. In DNA form, the CDR3 reads TGCGCCAGCAGTGATGCAGGGGTTATCGACGAGCAGTACTTC. Translating it yields CASSDAGVIDEQYF.

The J gene is TRBJ1-1, the V gene TRBV12-3 or TRBV12-4; D unclear. This CDR3 contains 13 residues. V dropped 6 bases and J dropped 3 bases, with 11 bases sitting between them. The CDR3 sequence is CASSLAEDTEAFF. CDR3 coding DNA: TGTGCCAGCAGCCTTGCGGAAGACACTGAAGCTTTCTTT.

This clone was recorded a few times. The V gene is TRBV2, the J gene TRBJ1-3; the match to TRBD1 covers 8 bases. Germline CDR1 is SNHLY and CDR2 is FYNNEI. V lost 6 bases and J lost 15; bases outside the gene matches: 7. The CDR3 is 11 amino acids. Written as DNA, the CDR3 is TGTGCCAGCAGCGGACAGGGCCCCGGATATTTT. This encodes CASSGQGPGYF.

The V gene is TRBV12-3 or TRBV12-4, the J gene TRBJ1-1; D is perhaps TRBD1 (6 bases). This CDR3 contains 13 residues. The V end was cut by 10 bases, the J end by 4 bases, with 16 bases between. Here the CDR3 reads CATEQGGGTEAFF. In DNA, the CDR3 is TGTGCCACCGAGCAGGGAGGGGGCACTGAAGCTTTCTTT.

The gene calls are TRBV7-9 and TRBJ2-5; a weak D match, TRBD1 (5 bases). V was trimmed by 5 bases and J by 5 bases, leaving 12 bases between them. This CDR3 has 13 amino acids. Per the germline V gene, CDR1 is SEHNR and CDR2 is FQNEAQ (reference sequence). DNA of the CDR3: TGTGCCAGCAGCCTCAGGGTCGTTGAGACCCAGTACTTC. Protein product: CASSLRVVETQYF.

The rearrangement joins TRBV4-3 to TRBJ1-1; weak D call: TRBD1 (6 bases). Germline V gene sequence: CDR1 LGHNA, CDR2 YSLEER. Trimming pared 4 bases from V and 9 bases from J, leaving 21 bases between. This CDR3 is 15 amino acids long. CDR3 residues: CASSPSIQGLVKAFF. The CDR3 DNA follows: TGCGCCAGCAGCCCGTCTATACAGGGTTTAGTAAAAGCTTTCTTT.

In its sample, this clone was seen once. The rearrangement links TRBV4-2 to TRBJ2-2; 7 nucleotides line up with TRBD1. The CDR3 spans 14 residues. Germline CDR1 reads LGHNA; CDR2 reads YNFKEQ. V lost 4 bases and J lost 5; bases outside the gene matches: 4. CDR3 amino acids: CASSRDRVTGELFF. CDR3 sequence (DNA): TGTGCCAGCAGCCGCGACAGGGTGACCGGGGAGCTGTTTTTT.

The V and J genes are TRBV5-1 and TRBJ2-3; D is unclear. Looked up from germline, CDR1 is SGHRS and CDR2 is YFSETQ. The CDR3 runs 15 residues. V gave up 1 base and J gave up 1 base, with 10 bases separating them. This chain's CDR3 is CASSLLTLRTDTQYF. CDR3 nucleotides: TGCGCCAGCAGCTTGTTGACACTTCGCACAGATACGCAGTATTTT.

This clone was seen only once. The chain carries TRBV7-3 and TRBJ2-3, with TRBD2 identical over 7 bases. J gave up 0 bases and V 1 base, and 1 base lay outside the gene matches. CDR3 size: 15 residues. In germline, CDR1 is SGHTA, CDR2 FQGTGA. CDR3 sequence: CASSLNGGSTDTQYF. For the CDR3, the DNA is TGTGCCAGCAGCTTAAACGGGGGGAGCACAGATACGCAGTATTTT.

This clone was picked up a small number of times. The rearrangement joins TRBV27 to TRBJ1-4; TRBD1 agrees at 8 bases. The CDR3 is 14 residues long. V lost 5 bases, J lost 8 bases, and 7 bases stayed unmatched. Per the germline V gene, CDR1 is MNHEY and CDR2 is SMNVEV (reference sequence). CDR3 DNA sequence: TGTGCCAGCAGTGACGACAGGGGCGGAGAAAAACTGTTTTTT. It yields the protein CASSDDRGGEKLFF.

This clone came up once. CDR3 nucleotides: TGCGCCAGCAGCCAAGAGGGGGCGGTGGCAGGCTATCAGCCCCAGCATTTT. Encoded protein: CASSQEGAVAGYQPQHF. J is TRBJ1-5 and V is TRBV4-1; perhaps TRBD1 as D (6 bases). V lost 0 bases and J 5 bases, leaving 17 bases between the germline ends. The germline CDR1 and CDR2 sequences are MGHRA and YSYEKL. The CDR3 runs 17 residues.

DNA for the CDR3: TGTGCCAGCAGAAGACAGGGGGGGACTCTTAACTATGGCTACACCTTC. Protein sequence: CASRRQGGTLNYGYTF. The V and J genes are TRBV2 and TRBJ1-2, with 9 bases fitting TRBD1. The V gene end was trimmed by 6 bases and the J gene end by 1 base; junction bases not matched to a gene: 9. The CDR3 consists of 16 residues. Looked up from germline, CDR1 is SNHLY and CDR2 is FYNNEI.

This clone was observed a few times. The gene calls are TRBV5-1 and TRBJ1-1; D not resolved. This CDR3 is built from 15 residues. V was clipped by 3 bases and J by 1 base, with 13 bases between them. Germline V gene data show CDR1 as SGHRS and CDR2 as YFSETQ. CDR3 amino acids: CASSSHSPGNTEAFF. DNA of the CDR3: TGCGCCAGCAGCTCCCACTCTCCGGGGAACACTGAAGCTTTCTTT.

The rearrangement joins TRBV3-1 (or the pseudogene TRBV3-2) to TRBJ2-6; D may be TRBD1 (5 bases). V lost 0 bases and J 2 bases, leaving 8 bases between the germline ends. The length of the CDR3 is 16 residues. Looked up from germline, CDR1 is LGHDT and CDR2 is YNNKEL (reference sequence). The CDR3 loop reads CASSQDRGTGANVLTF. The CDR3 bases are TGTGCCAGCAGCCAAGATAGGGGCACTGGGGCCAACGTCCTGACTTTC.

This chain connects TRBV19 to TRBJ2-1; 11 bases fit TRBD2. The CDR3 totals 17 residues. V lost 9 bases to trimming and J lost 7 bases; unmatched junction nucleotides: 17. The germline V gene encodes CDR1 LNHDA and CDR2 SQIVND (reference sequence). As DNA, the CDR3 is TGTGCCAGCTCGGGTCTAGCGGGGGGAAAGATACGGAATGAGCAGTTCTTC. Protein sequence: CASSGLAGGKIRNEQFF.